Listed below are T cell receptor beta chains from one sample, sequenced in a study of blood T cell repertoires in COVID-19. Only in-frame clones appear in the TCRdb table, and some are missing; sequencing was by immunoSEQ multiplex PCR. The profile shows around 310,000 clones, about 90% of them singletons. Sequenced: PBMCs or T cells enriched from blood (not recorded which). These receptors were obtained from a woman in her twenties or thirties who had recovered from COVID-19. Both conserved end residues are part of each CDR3. The D gene is left open where the match is weak. A clone size is listed for some rows: how often the clone was seen (once, few, many), or a class if it is expanded.

d_call	v_call	clone_size	j_call	cdr3_nt	cdr3_aa
TRBD1	TRBV4-1	-	TRBJ1-3	TGCGCCAGCAGCCCTCAGGACAGGAGCTCTGGAAACACCATATATTTT	CASSPQDRSSGNTIYF
-	TRBV29-1	-	TRBJ1-1	TGCAGCGTTGAAGGACAGGCTTGGGTATGGAACACTGAAGCTTTCTTT	CSVEGQAWVWNTEAFF
TRBD1	TRBV7-9	-	TRBJ2-7	TGTGCCAGCAGCTTACCCCTAGACAGGGAACCCTACGAGCAGTACTTC	CASSLPLDREPYEQYF
TRBD2	TRBV7-3	once	TRBJ2-1	TGTGCCAGCAGTTATAGCGGGAGCTCCTACAATGAGCAGTTCTTC	CASSYSGSSYNEQFF
TRBD2	TRBV18	-	TRBJ2-3	TGTGCCAGCTCCCCGACTAGCGGGGCCGGGGATACGCAGTATTTT	CASSPTSGAGDTQYF
-	TRBV9	-	TRBJ1-5	TGTGCCAGCAGCGAGCAACCCACAGGACAGCCCCAGCATTTT	CASSEQPTGQPQHF
TRBD2	TRBV4-2	-	TRBJ2-5	TGTGCCAGCAGCCAAGAAGCTAGCGGGAACCCAGAGGAGACCCAGTACTTC	CASSQEASGNPEETQYF
TRBD1	TRBV6-5	-	TRBJ2-1	TGTGCCAGCAGTTCGGACAGGGGGCCTTACAATGAGCAGTTCTTC	CASSSDRGPYNEQFF
-	TRBV15	few	TRBJ1-2	TGTGCCACTCTGGAGGGGAACTATGGCTACACCTTC	CATLEGNYGYTF
-	TRBV19	-	TRBJ2-3	TGTGCCAGTAGTACGGAGACAGATACGCAGTATTTT	CASSTETDTQYF
TRBD1	TRBV4-1	-	TRBJ1-2	TGCGCCAGCAGCCGTGGGACAGGGGGTTCCTATGGCTACACCTTC	CASSRGTGGSYGYTF
TRBD2	TRBV7-2	once	TRBJ2-7	TGTGCCAGCAGCACGCGACTAGCGGGATCCAAGGATTACGAGCAGTACTTC	CASSTRLAGSKDYEQYF
-	TRBV7-9	once	TRBJ2-1	TGTGCCAGCAGCCACCCCGGAGGGCGGAGAGATAGCTCCTACAATGAGCAGTTCTTC	CASSHPGGRRDSSYNEQFF
-	TRBV21-1	-	TRBJ2-2	TGTGCCAGCAGCAACCCCTCCCAGCGGGAGGTAACCGGGGAGCTGTTTTTT	CASSNPSQREVTGELFF
TRBD2	TRBV4-2	-	TRBJ2-2	TGTGCCAGTGAACCGGGACTAGCTTTAGGCGGGGAGCTGTTTTTT	CASEPGLALGGELFF
TRBD1	TRBV5-4	-	TRBJ1-6	TGTGCCAGCAGCTTGGGGTACCGGGACAGGGCTAATTCACCCCTCCACTTT	CASSLGYRDRANSPLHF
TRBD1	TRBV28	-	TRBJ1-5	TGTGCCAGCAGTTTAGGCAGGGGGCTACAGCCCCAGCATTTT	CASSLGRGLQPQHF
TRBD2	TRBV28	once	TRBJ2-1	TGTGCCAGCAGTTTAGTCCTAGCGGGAGGGGGGGAGCAGTTCTTC	CASSLVLAGGGEQFF
TRBD1	TRBV6-5	-	TRBJ1-5	TGTGCCAGCAGACCCTACAGGGGGCCGGAGCCCCAGCATTTT	CASRPYRGPEPQHF
TRBD1	TRBV7-9	-	TRBJ1-2	TGTGCCAGCAGCCTCGGACAGGGTTTTGACTATGGCTACACCTTC	CASSLGQGFDYGYTF
-	TRBV13	-	TRBJ1-6	TGTGCCAGCAGCTTAAATCTTAATTCACCCCTCCACTTT	CASSLNLNSPLHF
TRBD1	TRBV29-1	-	TRBJ1-1	TGCAGCGCAAAAAGAGAAACAGGGGTGAACACTGAAGCTTTCTTT	CSAKRETGVNTEAFF
-	TRBV18	-	TRBJ2-1	TGTGCCAGCTCACCAGGCACCAGCTCCTACAATGAGCAGTTCTTC	CASSPGTSSYNEQFF
-	TRBV6-5	-	TRBJ1-2	TGTGCCAGCAGTTACGCGCAGGGGCCAGATGGCTACACCTTC	CASSYAQGPDGYTF
TRBD1	TRBV29-1	few	TRBJ2-7	TGCAGCGTCGCAGGGACAGGAGCCTCCTACGAGCAGTACTTC	CSVAGTGASYEQYF
-	TRBV28	few	TRBJ2-7	TGTGCCAGCATCCCGTGGGGGGAGTCGGGCTACGAGCAGTACTTC	CASIPWGESGYEQYF
TRBD2	TRBV7-3	-	TRBJ2-7	TGTGCCAGCAGCCAAGGACTAGCGCCGTACGAGCAGTACTTC	CASSQGLAPYEQYF
-	TRBV3-1/TRBV3-2	-	TRBJ2-5	TGTGCCAGCAGCCAAGTCCGAGGACTGGGGGAGACCCAGTACTTC	CASSQVRGLGETQYF
TRBD1	TRBV5-1	-	TRBJ1-6	TGCGCCAGCAGCTCCCCATGGACAGGATCAGATAATTCACCCCTCCACTTT	CASSSPWTGSDNSPLHF
-	TRBV2	-	TRBJ2-7	TGTGCCAGCAGTGAGACCCCTACAGGGATCGTGTCCTACGAGCAGTACTTC	CASSETPTGIVSYEQYF
TRBD2	TRBV7-2	-	TRBJ2-1	TGTGCCAGCAGCTTTTTAGCGGGATCCTACAATGAGCAGTTCTTC	CASSFLAGSYNEQFF
-	TRBV5-1	-	TRBJ1-1	TGCGCCAGCAGCTTGGGGTCAGGGTGGTATGACACTGAAGCTTTCTTT	CASSLGSGWYDTEAFF
-	TRBV4-1	-	TRBJ2-7	TGCGCCAGCAGCCAAGAGGAGACAGTAACCTACGAGCAGTACTTC	CASSQEETVTYEQYF
-	TRBV15	-	TRBJ2-7	TGTGCCACCAGCGTACAGGTACCCGCCTACGAGCAGTACTTC	CATSVQVPAYEQYF
-	TRBV7-9	-	TRBJ1-2	TGTGCCAGCAGCTCGACAGGCCATTATGGCTACACCTTC	CASSSTGHYGYTF
-	TRBV6-1	-	TRBJ1-5	TGTGCCAGCAGTGCAGCAGGAGGTAGGAGCAATCAGCCCCAGCATTTT	CASSAAGGRSNQPQHF
-	TRBV27	-	TRBJ1-5	TGTGCCAGCAGTTTCGGGCAGGGTGGTCAGCCCCAGCATTTT	CASSFGQGGQPQHF
TRBD2	TRBV7-9	-	TRBJ2-7	TGTGCCAGCAGCTTAGGGACTAGCGACTACGAGCAGTACTTC	CASSLGTSDYEQYF
TRBD2	TRBV19	once	TRBJ2-1	TGTGCCAGTAGTATGCTGGGACTAGCGGGAGGACCATTAAATTACAATGAGCAGTTCTTC	CASSMLGLAGGPLNYNEQFF
-	TRBV12-3/TRBV12-4	-	TRBJ2-7	TGTGCCAGCAGTTTACGCGGGAAGCAGTACTTC	CASSLRGKQYF
-	TRBV5-1	once	TRBJ1-6	TGCGCCAGCAGCCAGGAACGACAGGCGAATAATTCACCCCTCCACTTT	CASSQERQANNSPLHF
-	TRBV29-1	-	TRBJ2-5	TGCAGCGTTGACCTTCTTTTAACGGGGACCCAGTACTTC	CSVDLLLTGTQYF
TRBD1	TRBV10-3	-	TRBJ1-1	TGTGCCATCAGTGGTACAGGGGGTCGTACTGAAGCTTTCTTT	CAISGTGGRTEAFF
-	TRBV21-1	once	TRBJ1-2	TGTGCCAGCAGCATCGCCCTTCCGGGACACCATCCTCCCTTC	CASSIALPGHHPPF
TRBD1	TRBV18	-	TRBJ2-2	TGTGCCAGCTCCCAAACAGGGGCCAACACCGGGGAGCTGTTTTTT	CASSQTGANTGELFF
TRBD2	TRBV13	-	TRBJ2-1	TGTGCCAGCAGCCAGACTAGCGGGAGTGTTCTAGGGAATGAGCAGTTCTTC	CASSQTSGSVLGNEQFF
TRBD2	TRBV7-3	once	TRBJ2-3	TGTGCCAGCAGCCTGGGGGGGAGGGCCGTAACAGATACGCAGTATTTT	CASSLGGRAVTDTQYF
-	TRBV2	-	TRBJ1-1	TGTGCCAGCAGTGAGCAGGGGCGGAACACTGAAGCTTTCTTT	CASSEQGRNTEAFF
TRBD1	TRBV10-3	-	TRBJ2-7	TGTGCCATCAGTGAGTCTGCTGGGACAGCCGGTGCCAGGGCATACGAGCAGTACTTC	CAISESAGTAGARAYEQYF
TRBD1	TRBV3-1/TRBV3-2	-	TRBJ2-7	TGTGCCAGCAGCCCCCTCTCTGGGGGGACAGGTTCCTACGAGCAGTACTTC	CASSPLSGGTGSYEQYF